This T cell receptor (beta chain) is drawn from a study of yellow fever vaccine responses in identical twins. General study points: In identical twins, vaccine T cell responses appeared partly shared and partly individual.

TCRdb reprocessed the RT-PCR reads via MiXCR and lists one record per CDR3 protein. The sample includes approximately 1,300 distinct CDR3 sequences, nearly 90% seen only once; the top ten take roughly 20%. The CDR3 is 11 residues long. The V end was cut by 7 bases, the J end by 3 bases, with 9 bases between. Germline values: CDR1 SQVTM, CDR2 ANQGSEA. A note on this clonotype: Its antigen remains unknown.

Specimen: T cells from blood (PBMCs), unsorted or a sorted subset (not recorded which), collected before or after yellow fever vaccination (not recorded which). V gene TRBV29-1 combines with J gene TRBJ1-1, with TRBD1 as a possible D gene (5 bases). The sequence derives from a female donor who received the yellow fever vaccine. The CDR3 DNA reads TGCAGCGGGGGACCGGACACTGAAGCTTTCTTT. It is translated as CSGGPDTEAFF.